Following are 14 T cell receptor beta chains from one sample sequenced in a study of blood T cells in healthy people across ages. A second PCR, run for roughly 7 to 11 cycles, used a sample-barcoded 5' primer plus a J-beta primer mix. TCRdb processed the 5' RACE reads anew with MiXCR; each CDR3 protein has one entry. The sample includes 1.5 million to 2 million distinct CDR3 sequences, 28% of them seen just once. Source material: blood. Source of these receptors: a woman aged 30 to 39 in good health.

The chain joins TRBV3-1 to TRBJ2-5; 9 nucleotides line up with TRBD1. The CDR3 extends over 14 amino acids. After removal of 3 bases from V and 5 bases from J, the junction contained 4 bases not matched to a gene. The germline V gene has CDR1 LGHDT and CDR2 YNNKEL (reference sequence). The CDR3 DNA reads as TGTGCCAGCAGCCAGACCGACAGGGGGGAGACCCAGTACTTC. Protein product: CASSQTDRGETQYF.

Ten or more counts support this clonotype. This sequence joins TRBV15 and TRBJ2-5; D assignment may be TRBD1 or TRBD2 (5 bases each). The CDR3 sequence is 15 residues long. Germline V gene data show CDR1 as LNHNV and CDR2 as YYDKDF (reference sequence). V was shortened by 8 bases and J by 4 bases, with 20 bases between the two germline ends. CDR3 protein: CATDDLRKGRETQYF. The CDR3 DNA follows: TGTGCCACCGACGATTTGCGGAAGGGGAGAGAGACCCAGTACTTC.

The chain recombines TRBV2 with TRBJ2-5; D is perhaps TRBD2 (6 bases). The CDR3 has 16 residues. Germline V CDR1 and CDR2: SNHLY, FYNNEI. The ends were cut back, 11 bases at V and 1 base at J, with 23 bases in the middle. As DNA, the CDR3 is TGTGCCTCTCAGGCCAGACTAGTGGAGATCCAAGAGACCCAGTACTTC. Translating it yields CASQARLVEIQETQYF.

On this clonotype: A clone one base away is much larger, so this may be a read error. The chain uses TRBV5-1 and TRBJ2-5, with D possibly being TRBD1 (6 bases). Germline CDR1 reads SGHRS; CDR2 reads YFSETQ. The ends were cut back, 0 bases at V and 2 bases at J, with 11 bases in the middle. This CDR3 has 15 residues. The CDR3 sequence: CASSLEGVVQETQYF. The DNA of the CDR3 is TGCGCCAGCAGCTTGGAGGGGGTCGTACAAGAGACCCAGTACTTC.

In its sample, this clonotype was seen a few times. The V call is TRBV5-1, the J call TRBJ2-5; 11 bases fit TRBD2. The CDR3 consists of 18 residues. Germline V gene data show CDR1 as SGHRS and CDR2 as YFSETQ. V lost 3 bases, J lost 1 base, and 11 bases stayed unmatched. For the CDR3, the DNA is TGCGCCAGCAGCTCCGGACGAGGGACTAGCGGACCCCAAGAGACCCAGTACTTC. As protein: CASSSGRGTSGPQETQYF.

This clonotype turned up a few times. The junction departs from the called germline gene at one end, perhaps through a read error. This rearrangement joins TRBV20-1 to TRBJ1-3; 7 positions agree with TRBD1. The germline CDR1 and CDR2 sequences are DFQATT and SNEGSKA (reference sequence). The length of the CDR3 is 16 residues. CDR3 loop: CSAGRDGTVSGNAIYF. DNA for the CDR3: TGCAGTGCAGGCCGGGATGGGACAGTCTCTGGAAACGCCATATATTTT.

This clonotype came up a few times. This chain links TRBV20-1 with TRBJ2-3; D uncertain. Trimming cost V 6 bases and J 5 bases, with 15 bases left between them. The CDR3 sequence is 13 residues long. The germline gives CDR1 DFQATT, CDR2 SNEGSKA (reference sequence). This CDR3 reads CSAPSDGRDTQYF. CDR3 coding DNA: TGCAGTGCCCCCTCGGACGGGCGAGATACGCAGTATTTT.

This rearrangement joins TRBV12-3 or TRBV12-4 to TRBJ2-3; 13 nucleotides agree with TRBD2. The CDR3 runs to 16 residues. With 4 bases clipped from V and 4 bases from J, the junction kept 5 bases outside the gene matches. The CDR3 coding sequence is TGTGCCAGCAGTTCGGGACTAGCGGGAAGCGCAGATACGCAGTATTTT. It specifies CASSSGLAGSADTQYF.

This clonotype was seen more than once but under ten times. The junction departs from germline at one end; a sequencing error may be responsible. V is TRBV29-1 and J is TRBJ1-2; 10 nucleotides agree with TRBD1. The CDR3 is 12 amino acids. The germline V gene has CDR1 SQVTM and CDR2 ANQGSEA. The CDR3 nucleotides are TGCAGCGTTATGACAGGGGGCTATGACTACACCTTC. Protein product: CSVMTGGYDYTF. Full variable domain (rest looked up from reference TRBV29-1 and TRBJ1-2): SAVISQKPSRDICQRGTSLTIQCQVDSQVTMMFWYRQQPGQSLTLIATANQGSEATYESGFVIDKFPISRPNLTFSTLTVSNMSPEDSSIYLCSVMTGGYDYTFGSGTRLTVV.

The chain recombines TRBV12-3 or TRBV12-4 with TRBJ1-2; D remains unclear. V gave up 7 bases and J gave up 4 bases, with 19 bases separating them. The CDR3 contains 15 residues. For the CDR3, the DNA is TGTGCCAGCACCCTAGGGCAGGCCGAGTCCTATGGCTACACCTTC. This codes for CASTLGQAESYGYTF.

The sample holds a few counts of this clonotype. The chain uses TRBV5-1 and TRBJ2-3; D is possibly TRBD2 (6 bases). Trimming left V 4 bases short and J 1 base short, with 13 bases between. Germline values: CDR1 SGHRS, CDR2 YFSETQ. This CDR3 has 15 amino acids. The CDR3, as DNA: TGCGCCAGCAGCCGCATGGGACTCCGCACAGATACGCAGTATTTT. Amino acid sequence: CASSRMGLRTDTQYF. The variable domain in full, with the rest retrieved from reference TRBV5-1 and TRBJ2-3, is KAGVTQTPRYLIKTRGQQVTLSCSPISGHRSVSWYQQTPGQGLQFLFEYFSETQRNKGNFPGRFSGRQFSNSRSEMNVSTLELGDSALYLCASSRMGLRTDTQYFGPGTRLTVL.

This clonotype was observed a single time. A read error may account for a junction end that differs from germline. This chain uses TRBV5-1 with TRBJ2-1; no reliable D call. The CDR3 is 16 amino acids. Germline CDR1 and CDR2: SGHRS and YFSETQ. This CDR3 is CASSLASPSTHNGQFF. DNA of the CDR3: TGCGCCAGCAGCTTGGCCTCTCCATCCACCCACAATGGGCAGTTCTTC.

The genes are TRBV6-2 or TRBV6-3 and TRBJ2-1; TRBD2 agrees at 10 bases. V trimming: 7 bases; J trimming: 0 bases; junction bases outside the gene matches: 27. Germline lookup yields CDR1 MNHEY and CDR2 SVGEGT. This CDR3 has 23 residues. The CDR3, as DNA: TGTGCCAGCATCCATAGGGGCCCGTGGGGCGAAGCGGGGGGGCCCAGCTCCTACAATGAGCAGTTCTTC. Translated: CASIHRGPWGEAGGPSSYNEQFF.

On this clonotype itself: The junction does not match germline at one end; this may be a read error. The V and J genes are TRBV7-9 and TRBJ2-6, with D uncertain. This CDR3 comprises 16 residues. Germline CDR1 reads SEHNR; CDR2 reads FQNEAQ (reference sequence). The CDR3 loop reads CANSLEGVSGANVLTF. The CDR3 DNA reads as TGTGCCAACAGCTTAGAAGGAGTCTCTGGGGCCAACGTCCTGACTTTC.